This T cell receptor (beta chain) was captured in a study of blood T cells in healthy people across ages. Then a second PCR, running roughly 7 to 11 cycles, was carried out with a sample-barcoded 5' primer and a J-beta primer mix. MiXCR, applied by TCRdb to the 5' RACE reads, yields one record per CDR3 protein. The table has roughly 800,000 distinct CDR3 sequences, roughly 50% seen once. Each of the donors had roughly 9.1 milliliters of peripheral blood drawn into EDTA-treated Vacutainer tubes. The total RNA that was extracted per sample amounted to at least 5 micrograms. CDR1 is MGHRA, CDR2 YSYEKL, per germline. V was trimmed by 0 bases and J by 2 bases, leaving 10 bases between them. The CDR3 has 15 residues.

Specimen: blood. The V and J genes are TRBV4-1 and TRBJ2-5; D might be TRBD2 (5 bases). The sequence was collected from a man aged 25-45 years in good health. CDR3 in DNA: TGCGCCAGCAGCCAAGATTTACTAGTACAAGAGACCCAGTACTTC. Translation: CASSQDLLVQETQYF.